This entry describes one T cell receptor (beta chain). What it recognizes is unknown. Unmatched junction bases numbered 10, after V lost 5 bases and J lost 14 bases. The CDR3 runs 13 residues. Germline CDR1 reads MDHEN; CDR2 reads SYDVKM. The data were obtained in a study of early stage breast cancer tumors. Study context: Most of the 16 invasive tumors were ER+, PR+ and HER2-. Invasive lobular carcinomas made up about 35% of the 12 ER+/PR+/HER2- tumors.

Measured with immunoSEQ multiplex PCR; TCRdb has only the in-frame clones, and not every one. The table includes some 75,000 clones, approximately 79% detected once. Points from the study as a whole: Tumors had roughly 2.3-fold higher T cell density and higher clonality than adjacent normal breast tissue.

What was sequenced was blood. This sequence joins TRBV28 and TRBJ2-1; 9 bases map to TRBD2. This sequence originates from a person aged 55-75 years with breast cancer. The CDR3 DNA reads TGTGCCAGCAGTCTGTCTAGCGGGACCTGGGAGTTCTTC. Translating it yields CASSLSSGTWEFF.